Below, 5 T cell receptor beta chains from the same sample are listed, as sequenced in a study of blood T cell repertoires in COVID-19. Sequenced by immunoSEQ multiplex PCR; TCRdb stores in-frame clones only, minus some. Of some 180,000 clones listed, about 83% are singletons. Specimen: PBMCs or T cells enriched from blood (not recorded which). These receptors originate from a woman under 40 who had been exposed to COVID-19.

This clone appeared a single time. The DNA for the CDR3 is TGTGCCAGCAGCGTAGAGGGGGACAGGGCAGATACGCAGTATTTT. This sequence encodes CASSVEGDRADTQYF. The chain links TRBV9 to TRBJ2-3; TRBD1 agrees at 9 bases. The germline gives CDR1 SGDLS, CDR2 YYNGEE. The CDR3 covers 15 residues. V was pared by 0 bases and J by 4 bases, with 3 bases of the junction left unmatched.

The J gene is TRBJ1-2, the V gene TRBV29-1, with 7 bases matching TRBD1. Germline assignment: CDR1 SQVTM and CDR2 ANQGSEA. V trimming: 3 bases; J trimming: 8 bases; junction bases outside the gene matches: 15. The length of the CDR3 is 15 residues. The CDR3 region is CSVEVIRTGGEGYTF. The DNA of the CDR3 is TGCAGCGTTGAGGTAATCCGGACAGGAGGAGAGGGCTACACCTTC.

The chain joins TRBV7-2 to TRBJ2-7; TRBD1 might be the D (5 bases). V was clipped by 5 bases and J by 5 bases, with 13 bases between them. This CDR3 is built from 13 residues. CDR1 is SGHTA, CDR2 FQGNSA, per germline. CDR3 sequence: CASSSRVGDEQYF. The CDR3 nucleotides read TGTGCCAGCAGCAGCAGGGTTGGGGACGAGCAGTACTTC. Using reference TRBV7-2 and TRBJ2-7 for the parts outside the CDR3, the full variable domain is GAGVSQSPSNKVTEKGKDVELRCDPISGHTALYWYRQSLGQGLEFLIYFQGNSAPDKSGLPSDRFSAERTGGSVSTLTIQRTQQEDSAVYLCASSSRVGDEQYFGPGTRLTVT.

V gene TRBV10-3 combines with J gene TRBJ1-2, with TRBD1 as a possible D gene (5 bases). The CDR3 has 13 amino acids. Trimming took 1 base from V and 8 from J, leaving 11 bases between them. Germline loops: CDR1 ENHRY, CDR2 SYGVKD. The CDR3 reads CAISEWGRAGYTF. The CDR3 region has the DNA TGTGCCATCAGTGAGTGGGGCAGGGCCGGCTACACCTTC.

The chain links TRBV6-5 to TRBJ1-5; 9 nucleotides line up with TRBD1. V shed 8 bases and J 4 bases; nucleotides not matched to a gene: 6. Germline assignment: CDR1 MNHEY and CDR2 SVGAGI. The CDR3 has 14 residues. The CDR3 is CASLGQGLNQPQHF. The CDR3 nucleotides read TGTGCCAGCCTCGGACAGGGGCTTAATCAGCCCCAGCATTTT.